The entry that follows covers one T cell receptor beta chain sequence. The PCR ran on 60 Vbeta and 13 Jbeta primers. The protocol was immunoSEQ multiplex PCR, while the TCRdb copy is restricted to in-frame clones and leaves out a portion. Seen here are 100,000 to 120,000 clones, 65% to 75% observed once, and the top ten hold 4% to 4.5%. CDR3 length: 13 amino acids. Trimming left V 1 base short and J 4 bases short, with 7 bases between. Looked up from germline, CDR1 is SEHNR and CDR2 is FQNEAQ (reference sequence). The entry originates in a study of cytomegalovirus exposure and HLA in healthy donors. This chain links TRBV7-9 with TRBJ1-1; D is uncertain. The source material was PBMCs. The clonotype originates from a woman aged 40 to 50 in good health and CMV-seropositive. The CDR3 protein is CASSLGSFTEAFF. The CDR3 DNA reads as TGTGCCAGCAGCTTAGGGAGTTTCACTGAAGCTTTCTTT.